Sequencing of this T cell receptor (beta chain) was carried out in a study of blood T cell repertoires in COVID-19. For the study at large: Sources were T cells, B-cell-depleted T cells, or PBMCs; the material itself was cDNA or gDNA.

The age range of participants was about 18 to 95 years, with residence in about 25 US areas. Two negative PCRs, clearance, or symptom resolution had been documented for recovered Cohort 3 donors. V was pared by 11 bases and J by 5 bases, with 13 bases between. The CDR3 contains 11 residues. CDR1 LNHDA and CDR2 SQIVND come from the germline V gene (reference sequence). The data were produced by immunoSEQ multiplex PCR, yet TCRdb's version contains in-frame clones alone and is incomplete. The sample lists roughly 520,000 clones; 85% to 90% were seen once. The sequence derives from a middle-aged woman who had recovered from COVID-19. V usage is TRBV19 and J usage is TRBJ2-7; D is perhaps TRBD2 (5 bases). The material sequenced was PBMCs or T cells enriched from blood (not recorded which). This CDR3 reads CAEYLEDEQYF. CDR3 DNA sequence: TGTGCCGAGTATCTGGAGGACGAGCAGTACTTC.